The next 3 T cell receptor beta chains were all read from a single sample in a study of cytomegalovirus exposure and HLA in healthy donors. The method was immunoSEQ multiplex PCR; TCRdb's version includes in-frame clones alone and lacks a portion of them. This sample has about 130,000 clones, with roughly 89% found just once. Sequenced sample: PBMCs. The receptor source for this set is a woman aged 18-35 years in good health and CMV-seronegative.

The chain combines TRBV28 with TRBJ2-3; perhaps TRBD1 as D (6 bases). V lost 7 bases and J lost 0, with 8 bases in between. CDR3 length: 13 amino acids. The germline gives CDR1 MDHEN, CDR2 SYDVKM. This CDR3 reads CASNTGSTDTQYF. DNA of the CDR3: TGTGCCAGCAATACAGGGAGCACAGATACGCAGTATTTT.

This clone is a singleton in its sample. V gene TRBV19 combines with J gene TRBJ1-3; 11 nucleotides line up with TRBD1. CDR3 length: 14 residues. V lost 3 bases to trimming and J lost 5 bases; unmatched junction nucleotides: 0. Germline CDR1 reads LNHDA; CDR2 reads SQIVND (reference sequence). The DNA of the CDR3 is TGTGCCAGTAGTATGGACAGGGGGCGAAACACCATATATTTT. It yields the protein CASSMDRGRNTIYF.

The genes are TRBV9 and TRBJ1-5; 9 positions match TRBD1. The V gene's germline CDR1 is SGDLS and CDR2 YYNGEE. The CDR3 length is 15 residues. V lost 3 bases, J lost 9 bases, and 10 bases stayed unmatched. CDR3 coding DNA: TGTGCCAGCAGCGGAGGACAGGGGAGATCATGGCCCCAGCATTTT. Amino acids: CASSGGQGRSWPQHF. The full variable domain, rest sourced from reference TRBV9 and TRBJ1-5, is DSGVTQTPKHLITATGQRVTLRCSPRSGDLSVYWYQQSLDQGLQFLIQYYNGEERAKGNILERFSAQQFPDLHSELNLSSLELGDSALYFCASSGGQGRSWPQHFGDGTRLSIL.